The 27 T cell receptor beta chains presented below share a single source sample, sequenced in a study of cytomegalovirus exposure and HLA in healthy donors. The PCR was carried out with 60 Vbeta primers and 13 Jbeta primers. Sequenced by immunoSEQ multiplex PCR; TCRdb stores in-frame clones only, minus some. Of over 150,000 clones in the sample, 60% to 85% were seen once. Sequencing used PBMCs. These receptors all come from a young woman in good health and CMV-seronegative.

V is TRBV28 and J is TRBJ2-5; D possibly corresponds to TRBD1 (5 bases). This CDR3 has 15 residues. The V gene lost 7 bases and the J gene lost 2 bases, with 17 bases spanning the gap. Germline CDR1 and CDR2: MDHEN and SYDVKM. CDR3 bases: TGTGCCAGCATCACAGGTTGGAACGGACAAGAGACCCAGTACTTC. Translated, it gives CASITGWNGQETQYF.

This sequence joins TRBV6-6 and TRBJ1-3; D might be TRBD1 (6 bases). CDR3 length: 14 residues. Deletions cut 10 bases from V and 0 bases from J, with 13 bases between. Germline lookup yields CDR1 MNHNY and CDR2 SVGAGI (reference sequence). CDR3 DNA sequence: TGTGCCAACTCGAAGGACAGCTCTGGAAACACCATATATTTT. It translates to CANSKDSSGNTIYF.

CDR3 nucleotide sequence: TGCAGCGTTGAACCCTTACTAGGTGGTGAGCAGTTCTTC. Amino acids: CSVEPLLGGEQFF. This rearrangement joins TRBV29-1 to TRBJ2-1; possibly TRBD2 for D (5 bases). The CDR3 spans 13 residues. V was shortened by 2 bases and J by 9 bases, with 14 bases between the two germline ends. The V gene's germline CDR1 is SQVTM and CDR2 ANQGSEA.

The chain has TRBV5-1 and TRBJ2-7, with D possibly matching TRBD1 (6 bases). The CDR3 runs 16 residues. Germline CDR1 is SGHRS and CDR2 is YFSETQ. Trimming took 4 bases from V and 2 from J, leaving 19 bases between them. In nucleotides, the CDR3 is TGCGCCAGCAGCCCAGGACAGTCGATACTGACCTACGAGCAGTACTTC. The encoded protein is CASSPGQSILTYEQYF.

With respect to this clone: Other DNA sequences in the same sample also yield this CDR3. The V and J genes are TRBV18 and TRBJ1-1; D is undetermined. Germline V gives CDR1 KGHSH, CDR2 LQKENI. The V gene lost 0 bases and the J gene lost 1 base, with 6 bases spanning the gap. The CDR3 spans 14 residues. The CDR3 is CASSPPTGNTEAFF. DNA of the CDR3: TGTGCCAGCTCACCACCGACGGGGAACACTGAAGCTTTCTTT.

Only a few counts were recorded for this clone. V gene TRBV28 combines with J gene TRBJ1-1; 8 nucleotides align to TRBD1. Germline-derived CDR1 and CDR2 are MDHEN and SYDVKM. The CDR3 has 13 residues. With 4 bases clipped from V and 10 bases from J, the junction kept 8 bases outside the gene matches. The CDR3 bases are TGTGCCAGCAGTTCCCGGGACAGGTTGCTAGCTTTCTTT. Its protein product is CASSSRDRLLAFF.

This chain connects TRBV10-1 to TRBJ2-2; TRBD1 agrees at 8 bases. With 2 bases clipped from V and 5 bases from J, the junction kept 4 bases outside the gene matches. Germline lookup yields CDR1 WNHNN and CDR2 SYGVQD (reference sequence). The CDR3 sequence is 15 residues long. The CDR3 here is CASSEDRGETGELFF. CDR3 DNA: TGCGCCAGCAGTGAGGACAGGGGTGAAACCGGGGAGCTGTTTTTT.

Only a few counts were recorded for this clone. The junction and the germline gene differ at one end; a read error may be behind it. V is TRBV7-9 and J is TRBJ2-1; 9 bases are a match to TRBD2. CDR3 length equals 15 residues. CDR1 and CDR2 (germline): SEHNR, FQNEAQ (reference sequence). The CDR3 DNA reads TGTGCCAGCAGCTTTCTAGCGGGGACCTACAATGATCAGTTCTTC. Its protein is CASSFLAGTYNDQFF.

This sequence joins TRBV2 and TRBJ2-1; a weak D match, TRBD1 (6 bases). This CDR3 is 14 amino acids long. Germline values: CDR1 SNHLY, CDR2 FYNNEI. Trimming shortened V by 4 bases and J by 7 bases, and 14 bases separated the two germline ends. In DNA, the CDR3 is TGTGCCAGCAGTGGCCTACAGGGTGGGAATGAGCAGTTCTTC. This encodes CASSGLQGGNEQFF.

The V call is TRBV6-6, the J call TRBJ2-5, with 9 nucleotides matching TRBD1. The end of the DNA fits TRBJ2-7 better, so the J call may be wrong. The CDR3 loop spans 15 amino acids. The germline V gene has CDR1 MNHNY and CDR2 SVGAGI (reference sequence). CDR3 sequence: CASSPEVQGAHEQYF. The CDR3 coding sequence is TGTGCCAGCAGCCCTGAAGTACAGGGGGCCCACGAGCAGTACTTC.

V usage is TRBV19 and J usage is TRBJ1-4, with D uncertain. CDR1 is LNHDA and CDR2 is SQIVND in the germline V gene (reference sequence). CDR3 size: 15 residues. Trimming cost V 3 bases and J 7 bases, with 15 bases left between them. CDR3 sequence: CASSIPQARGEKLFF. Here the CDR3 DNA reads TGTGCCAGTAGTATCCCGCAGGCCCGGGGTGAAAAACTGTTTTTT.

The chain couples TRBV30 to TRBJ2-3, with D maybe TRBD1 (5 bases). Germline CDR1 GTSNPN, CDR2 SVGIG (reference sequence). Trimming stripped 5 bases from V and 6 bases from J, with 12 bases between. The CDR3 runs 12 residues. This CDR3 reads CAWSPQVDTQYF. DNA for the CDR3: TGTGCCTGGTCACCACAGGTGGATACGCAGTATTTT. The entire variable domain, with the rest obtained from reference TRBV30 and TRBJ2-3, is as follows: SQTIHQWPATLVQPVGSPLSLECTVEGTSNPNLYWYRQAAGRGLQLLFYSVGIGQISSEVPQNLSASRPQDRQFILSSKKLLLSDSGFYLCAWSPQVDTQYFGPGTRLTVL.

This clone was found once. This chain joins TRBV28 and TRBJ1-5; D remains unclear. Trimming pared 10 bases from V and 0 bases from J, leaving 10 bases between. The CDR3 loop spans 13 amino acids. CDR1 MDHEN and CDR2 SYDVKM come from the germline V gene. The CDR3 DNA is TGTGCCACCTTTGGTAGTAGCAATCAGCCCCAGCATTTT. The encoded protein is CATFGSSNQPQHF.

The chain has TRBV4-1 and TRBJ1-2; D remains unclear. This CDR3 is 14 amino acids long. Looked up from germline, CDR1 is MGHRA and CDR2 is YSYEKL. V shed 4 bases and J shed 3 bases, with 12 bases lying between them. The CDR3 sequence: CASSRPQADYGYTF. CDR3 nucleotides: TGCGCCAGCAGCCGTCCCCAGGCCGACTATGGCTACACCTTC.

V gene TRBV5-1 combines with J gene TRBJ2-3; 8 bases align to TRBD1. Germline values: CDR1 SGHRS, CDR2 YFSETQ. The junction had 4 bases not matched to a gene; V was cut back by 2 bases and J by 2 bases. The CDR3 covers 15 residues. The CDR3 region has the DNA TGCGCCAGCAGCTTTAGACAGGGGTACACAGATACGCAGTATTTT. Residues: CASSFRQGYTDTQYF.

This clone was seen a handful of times. This sequence joins TRBV28 and TRBJ2-3; tentatively, D is TRBD1 (7 bases). This CDR3 comprises 14 residues. Trimming cost V 5 bases and J 3 bases, with 12 bases left between them. The V gene's germline CDR1 is MDHEN and CDR2 SYDVKM. This CDR3 reads CASSQGGSTDTQYF. As DNA, the CDR3 is TGTGCCAGCAGTCAGGGGGGCTCGACAGATACGCAGTATTTT.

CDR3 sequence: CASSFTGTDTQYF. Written as DNA, the CDR3 is TGTGCCAGCAGCTTCACAGGGACAGATACGCAGTATTTT. The chain carries TRBV5-4 and TRBJ2-3, with a possible D match to TRBD1 (6 bases). The CDR3 is 13 residues long. V was cut by 2 bases and J by 3 bases, with 7 bases left in between. Germline V lookup: CDR1 SGHNT, CDR2 YYREEE (reference sequence).

The chain uses TRBV29-1 and TRBJ2-5; D call uncertain. The CDR3 runs 11 residues. Germline-derived CDR1 and CDR2 are SQVTM and ANQGSEA. With 1 base removed from V and 4 bases from J, the gap between germline ends came to 4 bases. In nucleotides, the CDR3 is TGCAGCGTTGAAGTTCGAGAGACCCAGTACTTC. Translating it yields CSVEVRETQYF.

The chain is built from TRBV28 and TRBJ2-5, with D perhaps matching TRBD2 (6 bases). Germline V gene sequence: CDR1 MDHEN, CDR2 SYDVKM. The V gene lost 5 bases and the J gene lost 5 bases, with 12 bases spanning the gap. The CDR3 has 13 residues. This CDR3 reads CASSAGLAETQYF. CDR3 nucleotides: TGTGCCAGCAGTGCGGGACTCGCGGAGACCCAGTACTTC.

The chain recombines TRBV28 with TRBJ2-1, with D possibly matching TRBD1 (6 bases). The CDR3 extends over 15 amino acids. CDR1 and CDR2 from the germline V gene are MDHEN and SYDVKM. Between the trimmed V and J ends, which lost 7 bases and 2 bases, there was a span of 15 bases. CDR3 in amino acids: CASTTTGSAYNEQFF. CDR3 bases: TGTGCCAGCACCACAACAGGGTCGGCCTACAATGAGCAGTTCTTC.

The chain uses TRBV7-9 and TRBJ2-7; 7 bases line up with TRBD1. V dropped 5 bases and J dropped 3; count of bases not matched to a gene: 1. This CDR3 contains 12 residues. CDR1 SEHNR and CDR2 FQNEAQ come from the germline V gene (reference sequence). The CDR3 here is CASSRQGYEQYF. CDR3 nucleotides: TGTGCCAGCAGCAGACAGGGCTACGAGCAGTACTTC.

V usage is TRBV5-1 and J usage is TRBJ1-2; perhaps TRBD1 as D (5 bases). The CDR3 has 14 residues. V was pared by 4 bases and J by 5 bases, with 15 bases between. The germline V gene encodes CDR1 SGHRS and CDR2 YFSETQ. The CDR3 is CASSPGMQEYGYTF. The DNA for the CDR3 is TGCGCCAGCAGCCCAGGGATGCAAGAATATGGCTACACCTTC.

This clone has just a few counts. V and J are TRBV12-2 and TRBJ1-1; TRBD1, the table's D call, lacks a check against the DNA. TRBV12-2 is a pseudogene locus. This CDR3 contains 17 residues. Written as DNA, the CDR3 is TGTGCAAGTCGCCCCGGGACAGGGACGGTTCGGGACACTGAAGCTTTCTTT. As protein: CASRPGTGTVRDTEAFF.

The chain's CDR3 is CAISARTGENEQYF. For the CDR3, the DNA is TGTGCCATCAGTGCTAGGACAGGGGAGAACGAGCAGTACTTC. The chain joins TRBV10-3 to TRBJ2-7, with 9 bases identical to TRBD1. The junction had 6 bases not matched to a gene; V was cut back by 4 bases and J by 5 bases. The CDR3 covers 14 residues. Germline assignment: CDR1 ENHRY and CDR2 SYGVKD.

The J gene is TRBJ1-1, the V gene TRBV6-5, with unresolved D. Germline CDR1 reads MNHEY; CDR2 reads SVGAGI. V was shortened by 11 bases and J by 0 bases, with 13 bases between the two germline ends. This CDR3 contains 13 residues. The CDR3 nucleotides read TGTGCCGTCTCCACAGCCATGAACACTGAAGCTTTCTTT. It specifies CAVSTAMNTEAFF.

The chain combines TRBV4-3 with TRBJ1-5, with D unclear. Trimming left V 0 bases short and J 7 bases short, with 16 bases between. CDR1 LGHNA and CDR2 YSLEER come from the germline V gene. The CDR3 runs to 16 residues. Here the CDR3 DNA reads TGCGCCAGCAGCCAAGATCGGGAAGGGTTATTCCAGCCCCAGCATTTT. This encodes CASSQDREGLFQPQHF.

This clone came up a few times. The V call is TRBV4-1, the J call TRBJ2-3; unclear D gene. V was trimmed by 0 bases and J by 0 bases, leaving 10 bases between them. This CDR3 spans 16 amino acids. Germline V gene data show CDR1 as MGHRA and CDR2 as YSYEKL. The CDR3 coding sequence is TGCGCCAGCAGCCAAGATTTCACTATTAGCACAGATACGCAGTATTTT. Amino acids: CASSQDFTISTDTQYF.